This T cell receptor beta chain was recovered during a study of cytomegalovirus exposure and HLA in healthy donors. Looking at the study overall: Caucasian-associated ancestry cluster membership applied to over 80% of approximately 420 genotyped donors.

The germline CDR1 and CDR2 sequences are MNHEY and SMNVEV (reference sequence). The germline V and J ends were trimmed by 0 bases and 2 bases, with 8 bases remaining between them. This CDR3 has 14 residues. All donors participated as healthy donors of bone marrow. Primers for the PCR totalled 60 Vbeta and 13 Jbeta. Sequencing was performed with immunoSEQ multiplex PCR; in TCRdb, only in-frame clones are kept and a portion is missing. The repertoire table contains 40,000 to 55,000 clones. Sequenced sample: PBMCs. This sequence joins TRBV27 and TRBJ2-7, with D perhaps matching TRBD2 (6 bases). The sequence derives from a male donor in good health and CMV-seropositive. The CDR3 is CASSLSGEAYEQYF. The CDR3 nucleotides read TGTGCCAGCAGTTTATCGGGGGAGGCCTACGAGCAGTACTTC.